The clone carrying this T cell receptor beta chain was counted only a few times. The antigen remains unidentified. Via MiXCR, TCRdb re-called the 5' RACE reads, giving one row per CDR3 protein. The table records under 250,000 distinct CDR3 sequences, about 7.1% of them present only once. Germline V lookup: CDR1 DFQATT, CDR2 SNEGSKA (reference sequence). The CDR3 consists of 12 residues. Trimming took 5 bases from V and 8 from J; bases not matched to a gene: 8. The data were taken from a study of T cells after yellow fever vaccination. Study at large: Where fractions had low cell numbers, libraries were prepared from them with the SMART-Seq v4 Ultra Low Input RNA kit. Notes on the study in general: Just a small share of clonotypes turned up in the CD4 compartment as well as the CD8 compartment.

The receptor was derived from a man between 25 and 39 years old who received the YFV17D yellow fever vaccine. This sequence joins TRBV20-1 and TRBJ2-7, with TRBD2 matching 8 bases. This sample comprised CD4+ T cells sorted from PBMCs, obtained 15 days after the yellow fever booster vaccination. CDR3 bases: TGCAGTGCTGGGCAGACTAGCGAACAGCAGTACTTC. This translates into CSAGQTSEQQYF.